This T cell receptor (beta chain) was captured in a study of cytomegalovirus exposure and HLA in healthy donors. This PCR relied on a set of 60 Vbeta primers and 13 Jbeta primers. Sequencing was performed with immunoSEQ multiplex PCR; in TCRdb, only in-frame clones are kept and a portion is missing. The data contain around 180,000 clones, around 80% of them seen just once; the ten biggest clones take up roughly 2.1%. Sequencing was carried out using PBMCs. This receptor was identified in a woman younger than 35 in good health and CMV-seropositive.

The CDR3 nucleotides are TGTGCCAGCAGCCATTGGGGTGGCGGGGCCGTTTCCTACGAGCAGTACTTC. Amino acids: CASSHWGGGAVSYEQYF. The chain is built from TRBV7-9 and TRBJ2-7; TRBD2 is a possible D gene (6 bases). Per germline, CDR1 SEHNR and CDR2 FQNEAQ (reference sequence). The CDR3 has 17 amino acids. Trimming took 5 bases from V and 1 from J, leaving 21 bases between them. Drawing the rest from reference TRBV7-9 and TRBJ2-7, the complete variable domain is DTGVSQNPRHKITKRGQNVTFRCDPISEHNRLYWYRQTLGQGPEFLTYFQNEAQLEKSRLLSDRFSAERPKGSFSTLEIQRTEQGDSAMYLCASSHWGGGAVSYEQYFGPGTRLTVT.